This TCR beta chain was captured by sequencing in a study of shared clonotypes between healthy human individuals. In germline, CDR1 is LNHDA, CDR2 SQIVND (reference sequence). This CDR3 is 16 amino acids long. V lost 3 bases and J 1 base, leaving 13 bases between the germline ends. Concerning this clone itself: No antigen is known for it.

The material for each subset, its genomic DNA, was split evenly across several immunoSEQ plates. As handled by the study authors: ImmunoSEQ supplied junction-only sequences lacking quality scores, so filtering was different. Assay used: immunoSEQ multiplex PCR; TCRdb lists only in-frame clones, some missing. Clone size and V and J calls were adopted from that table, with D and trimming inferred from the DNA. The sample shows about 1,900,000 clones, just under 95% of them seen only once. CD8 cells regarded as naive lacked CD45RO, were positively chosen for CCR7, and omitted terminally differentiated effector memory CD45RA+ cells. Findings of the study overall: Clonotypes shared by all four sorted-subset donors had higher generation probabilities than non-shared clonotypes. The expectation was that sequencing depth would affect clonotype sharing among donors.

This chain connects TRBV19 to TRBJ1-5; TRBD1 might be the D (5 bases). This TCR was sampled from a man aged 18 to 29 in good health. Sample: naive CD8+ T cells sorted from blood. The CDR3 DNA sequence: TGTGCCAGTAGTATGGCGTGGGGGTTGAGCAATCAGCCCCAGCATTTT. Protein product: CASSMAWGLSNQPQHF.